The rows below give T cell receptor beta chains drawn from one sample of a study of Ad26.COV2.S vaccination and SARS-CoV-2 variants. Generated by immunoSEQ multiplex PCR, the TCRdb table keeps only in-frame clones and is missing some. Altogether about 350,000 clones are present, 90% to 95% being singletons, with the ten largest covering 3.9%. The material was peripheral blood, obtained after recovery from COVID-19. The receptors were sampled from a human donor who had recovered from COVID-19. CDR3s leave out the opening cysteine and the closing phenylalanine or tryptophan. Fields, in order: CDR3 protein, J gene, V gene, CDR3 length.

AISERPDVGGRTDTQY,TRBJ2-3,TRBV10-3,16
ASSPRPGTSGGYEQY,TRBJ2-7,TRBV9,15
ASSQGVFYEQY,TRBJ2-7,TRBV4-3,11
ASSEHRELF,TRBJ2-2,TRBV5-6,9
ASSFPGTGAYEQY,TRBJ2-7,TRBV5-4,13
ASSLDTLYEQY,TRBJ2-7,TRBV7-8,11
AIQTGSNYGYT,TRBJ1-2,TRBV10-3,11
ASSPTERTDTQY,TRBJ2-3,TRBV18,12
AIRPRDTPGETQY,TRBJ2-5,TRBV10-3,13
AITEELAGAQETQY,TRBJ2-5,TRBV10-3,14
ASSLGGTGIKDTEAF,TRBJ1-1,TRBV4-2,15
ASSVAGSSGNTIY,TRBJ1-3,TRBV9,13
ASSVGGKSSYNEQF,TRBJ2-1,TRBV9,14
AISESTLAGGPSYEQY,TRBJ2-7,TRBV10-3,16
ASSQGGQGYT,TRBJ1-2,TRBV3-1/TRBV3-2,10
ASSLDRAKTQY,TRBJ2-5,TRBV7-2,11
ASSEAPVYYNSPLH,TRBJ1-6,TRBV6-1,14
ASSHLAQTASGNTIY,TRBJ1-3,TRBV5-1,15
ASSFPSSSRDTEAF,TRBJ1-1,TRBV27,14
ASSVMVAAIQETQY,TRBJ2-5,TRBV6-1,14
ASSIGGGLAGTYEQY,TRBJ2-7,TRBV19,15
ASSFLTGEETQY,TRBJ2-5,TRBV5-1,12
ASSPGTGGIGNEQF,TRBJ2-1,TRBV18,14
ASRPDRGVQTDTQY,TRBJ2-3,TRBV27,14
ATSDPAISNTGELF,TRBJ2-2,TRBV24-1,14
SASRVRAYEQY,TRBJ2-7,TRBV20-1,11